This T cell receptor beta chain was recovered during a study of T-cell reconstitution after alpha-beta-depleted transplantation in children. Study-wide points: Recipient T cells and thymic progenitors that survived were the source of the high TCRbeta diversity seen at day 60 in some patients. Several hundred expanded graft clones reportedly were the source of alpha-beta T cells about two months after transplant.

Germline V gene lookup returns CDR1 SGHTA and CDR2 FQGTGA. The ends were cut back, 3 bases at V and 6 bases at J, with 13 bases in the middle. The CDR3 has 14 residues. A TCRbeta library incorporating unique molecular identifiers was prepared. Each CDR3 protein gets one entry after TCRdb re-called the PCR reads with MiXCR. This table has 98,000 or so distinct CDR3 sequences, 20% to 30% appearing once. In regard to this clonotype: Its antigen is unknown.

The chain employs TRBV7-3 and TRBJ2-3; a possible D gene is TRBD1 (6 bases). The sequence was obtained from a boy younger than 10 with acute lymphoblastic leukemia, due to receive a stem cell transplant. Here the sequenced sample was PBMCs, taken before TCRalphabeta/CD19-depleted stem cell transplant. The CDR3 here is CASSFRDTRDTQYF. In nucleotides, the CDR3 is TGTGCCAGCAGCTTTCGGGACACTAGGGATACGCAGTATTTT.